This is a list of T cell receptor beta chains from one sample in a study of T-cell reconstitution after alpha-beta-depleted transplantation in children. MiXCR, run by TCRdb on the PCR reads, gives a single entry per CDR3 protein. The sample shows roughly 200,000 distinct CDR3 sequences, about 6.3% of them seen only once. The sample was PBMCs from the stem cell graft donor, taken from the stem cell graft. Every receptor here comes from a human donor who donated a stem cell graft to a child with Wiskott-Aldrich syndrome. The CDR3 runs from the conserved cysteine through the conserved F or W. Each record gives: J gene, D gene, V gene, clone size, CDR3 protein, CDR3 DNA. The D gene is left open where the match is weak. Rows may omit the clone size; those that give it use once, few, many or a size class.

TRBJ2-2 | NA | TRBV5-1 | many | CASSSQVGSNTGELFF | TGCGCCAGCAGCTCCCAAGTGGGGTCCAACACCGGGGAGCTGTTTTTT
TRBJ2-1 | NA | TRBV5-1 | many | CASSDRDTFDEQFF | TGCGCCAGCAGCGACCGGGACACCTTCGATGAGCAGTTCTTC
TRBJ2-7 | NA | TRBV25-1 | many | CASSEIGTSYEQYF | TGTGCCAGCAGTGAGATCGGGACTTCCTACGAGCAGTACTTC
TRBJ1-2 | NA | TRBV2 | few | CASTEAGLWGYTF | TGTGCCAGCACTGAGGCCGGCCTATGGGGCTACACCTTC
TRBJ2-7 | NA | TRBV12-3/TRBV12-4 | many | CASSLPNSYEQYF | TGTGCCAGCAGTCTACCGAACTCCTACGAGCAGTACTTC
TRBJ1-2 | TRBD1 | TRBV7-2 | many | CASSLVWDRGNYGYTF | TGTGCCAGCAGCTTAGTGTGGGACAGGGGAAACTATGGCTACACCTTC
TRBJ2-5 | NA | TRBV29-1 | many | CSVGLETQYF | TGCAGCGTTGGATTAGAGACCCAGTACTTC
TRBJ2-5 | TRBD1 | TRBV6-2/TRBV6-3 | many | CASRRGQGGETQYF | TGTGCCAGCAGACGTGGACAGGGGGGAGAGACCCAGTACTTC
TRBJ2-1 | TRBD2 | TRBV20-1 | many | CSASRLAGAGNEQFF | TGCAGTGCTAGCCGACTAGCGGGGGCTGGCAATGAGCAGTTCTTC
TRBJ1-5 | TRBD1 | TRBV6-5 | few | CASSYGQGYQPQHF | TGTGCCAGCAGTTACGGACAGGGGTATCAGCCCCAGCATTTT
TRBJ1-1 | TRBD1 | TRBV29-1 | many | CSVTGTEAFF | TGCAGCGTGACTGGGACAGAGGCTTTCTTT
TRBJ2-2 | NA | TRBV5-1 | NA | CASSPGTRGRTGELFF | TGCGCCAGCAGCCCCGGGACCCGGGGCAGGACCGGGGAGCTGTTTTTT
TRBJ2-2 | TRBD1 | TRBV7-9 | many | CASSLAGTVNTGELFF | TGTGCCAGCAGCTTGGCCGGGACAGTGAACACCGGGGAGCTGTTTTTT
TRBJ2-3 | NA | TRBV3-1 | NA | CASSHRDSDTQYF | TGTGCCAGCAGCCACAGGGATTCAGATACGCAGTATTTT
TRBJ2-2 | NA | TRBV5-1 | many | CASSLGPEGETYKTGELFF | TGCGCCAGCAGCTTGGGTCCTGAGGGCGAGACCTACAAAACCGGGGAGCTGTTTTTT
TRBJ1-2 | NA | TRBV5-6 | NA | CASSLGVTGTLGYTF | TGTGCCAGCAGCTTGGGGGTGACCGGGACACTTGGCTACACCTTC
TRBJ1-1 | TRBD1 | TRBV20-1 | many | CSASTGGTEAFF | TGCAGTGCATCGACAGGGGGCACTGAAGCTTTCTTT
TRBJ1-2 | NA | TRBV7-8 | many | CASSLVDGPSYGYTF | TGTGCCAGCAGCCTCGTGGATGGACCCAGCTATGGCTACACCTTC
TRBJ2-2 | TRBD2 | TRBV5-1 | NA | CASSGPPADTGELFF | TGCGCCAGTAGCGGGCCTCCAGCTGACACCGGGGAGCTGTTTTTT
TRBJ2-7 | NA | TRBV3-1 | NA | CASSSPARDEQYF | TGTGCCAGCAGCTCACCAGCAAGGGACGAGCAGTACTTC
TRBJ2-3 | TRBD2 | TRBV20-1 | many | CSARAGGADTQYF | TGCAGTGCTAGGGCGGGGGGGGCAGATACGCAGTATTTT
TRBJ1-1 | NA | TRBV20-1 | many | CSASNRNTEAFF | TGCAGTGCTAGTAACAGGAACACTGAAGCTTTCTTT
TRBJ1-4 | NA | TRBV12-3/TRBV12-4 | many | CASSLTINEKLFF | TGTGCCAGCAGTTTAACCATTAATGAAAAACTGTTTTTT
TRBJ2-1 | NA | TRBV6-4 | NA | CASSDSNRAEPQFF | TGTGCCAGCAGTGACTCGAATCGGGCAGAACCGCAGTTCTTC
TRBJ2-3 | NA | TRBV7-2 | many | CASSPITDYTDTQYF | TGTGCCAGCAGCCCAATCACGGATTACACAGATACGCAGTATTTT
TRBJ2-1 | NA | TRBV18 | many | CASSPGGTGQFF | TGTGCCAGCTCACCAGGAGGTACGGGGCAGTTCTTC
TRBJ1-1 | NA | TRBV11-2 | many | CASSRPMGTEAFF | TGTGCCAGCAGTCGTCCCATGGGGACTGAAGCTTTCTTT
TRBJ2-1 | NA | TRBV29-1 | many | CSVVKTSPFDRQFF | TGCAGCGTTGTGAAGACTAGTCCCTTCGATCGGCAGTTCTTC
TRBJ1-4 | NA | TRBV20-1 | many | CSARLSGEKLFF | TGCAGTGCTAGACTAAGCGGTGAAAAACTGTTTTTT
TRBJ1-1 | NA | TRBV7-6 | NA | CASSLIQGVGPEAFF | TGTGCCAGCAGCTTAATCCAGGGAGTGGGTCCTGAAGCTTTCTTT
TRBJ1-1 | NA | TRBV12-3/TRBV12-4 | many | CASSLARPGGTEAFF | TGTGCCAGCAGTTTAGCAAGACCAGGTGGCACTGAAGCTTTCTTT
TRBJ2-3 | NA | TRBV7-2 | NA | CASSLAGGGQPRYF | TGTGCCAGCAGCTTAGCAGGCGGGGGCCAACCACGGTATTTT
TRBJ2-7 | TRBD2 | TRBV12-3/TRBV12-4 | many | CASGFSGPSYEQYF | TGTGCCAGCGGATTTAGCGGGCCTTCCTACGAGCAGTACTTC
TRBJ2-2 | NA | TRBV6-5 | many | CASSYSVGPNTGELFF | TGTGCCAGCAGTTACTCGGTCGGACCTAACACCGGGGAGCTGTTTTTT
TRBJ2-5 | NA | TRBV29-1 | few | CSVVYWETQYF | TGCAGCGTTGTGTACTGGGAGACCCAGTACTTC
TRBJ2-1 | TRBD1 | TRBV11-2 | many | CASSLRGQAVNEQFF | TGTGCCAGCAGCTTAAGGGGACAGGCCGTCAATGAGCAGTTCTTC
TRBJ2-4 | NA | TRBV5-1 | many | CASPADYF | TGCGCCAGCCCCGCGGACTACTTC
TRBJ1-5 | TRBD1 | TRBV7-2 | many | CASSVTGTANQPQHF | TGTGCCAGCAGCGTTACCGGGACAGCAAATCAGCCCCAGCATTTT
TRBJ2-3 | NA | TRBV24-1 | many | CATERTSTDTQYF | TGTGCCACCGAAAGAACTAGCACAGATACGCAGTATTTT
TRBJ1-1 | NA | TRBV6-5 | NA | CASSHDRPNTEAFF | TGTGCCAGCAGTCACGACCGCCCGAACACTGAAGCTTTCTTT
TRBJ2-7 | TRBD1 | TRBV5-1 | NA | CTSSLTGSYEQYF | TGCACCAGCAGCTTGACAGGGTCCTACGAGCAGTACTTC
TRBJ2-3 | TRBD2 | TRBV5-1 | many | CASRPGLARSTDTQYF | TGCGCCAGCAGACCGGGACTAGCGCGAAGCACAGATACGCAGTATTTT
TRBJ2-1 | TRBD2 | TRBV30 | few | CAWRHLAGGLNEQFF | TGTGCCTGGAGACATCTAGCGGGAGGTTTAAATGAGCAGTTCTTC
TRBJ2-2 | TRBD1 | TRBV5-1 | NA | CASSLQQGTGELFF | TGCGCCAGCAGCTTACAACAGGGGACCGGGGAGCTGTTTTTT
TRBJ2-1 | TRBD2 | TRBV18 | many | CASSLGTSYNEQFF | TGTGCCAGCTCACTGGGGACTAGCTACAATGAGCAGTTCTTC
TRBJ1-2 | NA | TRBV6-5 | NA | CALRLGNYGYTF | TGTGCCTTAAGGCTGGGGAACTATGGCTACACCTTC
TRBJ2-5 | NA | TRBV30 | many | CACHRGQETQYF | TGTGCCTGTCACCGGGGCCAAGAGACCCAGTACTTC
TRBJ2-1 | NA | TRBV12-3/TRBV12-4 | many | CASSLGSANSYNEQFF | TGTGCCAGCAGTTTAGGCTCAGCAAACTCCTACAATGAGCAGTTCTTC
TRBJ1-3 | NA | TRBV11-2 | many | CASAPVPPGNTIYF | TGTGCCAGCGCTCCTGTGCCACCCGGAAACACCATATATTTT
TRBJ2-7 | NA | TRBV7-2 | NA | CASGVARARQYF | TGTGCCAGCGGGGTCGCGCGGGCCCGGCAGTACTTC
TRBJ2-3 | NA | TRBV6-1 | many | CASNFGDTQYF | TGTGCCAGCAATTTTGGAGATACGCAGTATTTT
TRBJ1-1 | NA | TRBV7-8 | many | CASSFSSLNTEAFF | TGTGCCAGCAGCTTCTCTAGCCTGAACACTGAAGCTTTCTTT
TRBJ2-1 | TRBD2 | TRBV19 | few | CASSITGGMSGEQFF | TGTGCCAGTAGTATTACGGGGGGGATGTCGGGTGAGCAGTTCTTC
TRBJ2-7 | TRBD1 | TRBV28 | NA | CASSGQGISYEQYF | TGTGCCAGCAGTGGACAGGGGATCTCCTACGAGCAGTACTTC
TRBJ2-1 | TRBD2 | TRBV6-8 | many | CASSYSWTSGHTYNEQFF | TGTGCCAGCAGTTACTCCTGGACTAGCGGACACACCTACAATGAGCAGTTCTTC